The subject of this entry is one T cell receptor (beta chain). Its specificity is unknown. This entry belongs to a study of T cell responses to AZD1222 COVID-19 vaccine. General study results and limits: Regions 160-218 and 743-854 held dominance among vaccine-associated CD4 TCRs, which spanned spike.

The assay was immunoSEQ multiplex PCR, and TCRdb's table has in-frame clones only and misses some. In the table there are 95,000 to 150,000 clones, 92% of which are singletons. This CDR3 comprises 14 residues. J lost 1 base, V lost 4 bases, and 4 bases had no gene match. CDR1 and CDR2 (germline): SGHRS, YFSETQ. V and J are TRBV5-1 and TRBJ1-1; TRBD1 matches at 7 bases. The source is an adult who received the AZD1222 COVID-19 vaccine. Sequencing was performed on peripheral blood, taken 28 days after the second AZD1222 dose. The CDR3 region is CASSTRGWNTEAFF. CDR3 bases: TGCGCCAGCAGCACCAGGGGGTGGAACACTGAAGCTTTCTTT.